Below are 20 T cell receptor beta chains sequenced from a single sample in a study of blood T cell repertoires in COVID-19. Assay used: immunoSEQ multiplex PCR; TCRdb lists only in-frame clones, some missing. In the table there are 130,000 or so clones, 84% of which are singletons. The sequenced material came from peripheral blood. These receptors all come from a woman aged 55-69 years with acute or convalescent COVID-19.

A few counts support this clone. The chain couples TRBV10-3 to TRBJ2-7, with TRBD1 matching 8 bases. The V and J ends lost 5 bases and 7 bases, in that order; junction bases with no gene match: 7. The CDR3 loop spans 13 amino acids. CDR1 and CDR2 from the germline V gene are ENHRY and SYGVKD. CDR3: CAISQGADREQYF. The CDR3 nucleotides read TGTGCCATCAGTCAGGGGGCGGATAGGGAGCAGTACTTC.

V usage is TRBV2 and J usage is TRBJ1-1; D is ambiguous. The V and J ends lost 6 bases and 1 base respectively, with 12 bases between them. CDR1 is SNHLY and CDR2 is FYNNEI in the germline V gene. This CDR3 has 14 amino acids. The CDR3 spells CASSMEASNTEAFF. The CDR3 nucleotides are TGTGCCAGCAGCATGGAGGCGTCGAACACTGAAGCTTTCTTT.

The rearrangement uses TRBV7-9 and TRBJ1-1; possibly TRBD1 for D (5 bases). Germline V gene lookup returns CDR1 SEHNR and CDR2 FQNEAQ (reference sequence). The CDR3 is 14 residues long. V was shortened by 1 base and J by 3 bases, with 9 bases between the two germline ends. In nucleotides, the CDR3 is TGTGCCAGCAGCTTAGTGGGGGAGGACACTGAAGCTTTCTTT. This gives the protein CASSLVGEDTEAFF.

The rearrangement links TRBV4-2 to TRBJ2-7; the match to TRBD1 covers 8 bases. Germline loops: CDR1 LGHNA, CDR2 YNFKEQ. V dropped 4 bases and J dropped 0; count of bases not matched to a gene: 5. The length of the CDR3 is 15 residues. The CDR3: CASSPYRGSSYEQYF. CDR3 in DNA: TGTGCCAGCAGCCCCTACAGGGGGAGCTCCTACGAGCAGTACTTC.

The genes are TRBV18 and TRBJ2-3; TRBD2 matches at 11 bases. Germline V gene data show CDR1 as KGHSH and CDR2 as LQKENI. J was trimmed by 4 bases and V by 0 bases; bases with no gene match: 0. This CDR3 region has 15 residues. CDR3 DNA: TGTGCCAGCTCACCACCGGGACTAGCGGCAGATACGCAGTATTTT. It encodes CASSPPGLAADTQYF. The variable domain in full, completed from reference TRBV18 and TRBJ2-3, reads NAGVMQNPRHLVRRRGQEARLRCSPMKGHSHVYWYRQLPEEGLKFMVYLQKENIIDESGMPKERFSAEFPKEGPSILRIQQVVRGDSAAYFCASSPPGLAADTQYFGPGTRLTVL.

The gene calls are TRBV19 and TRBJ1-2, with 7 bases identical to TRBD1. Per germline, CDR1 LNHDA and CDR2 SQIVND (reference sequence). This CDR3 contains 17 residues. V shed 7 bases, J shed 1 base, and the junction held 15 bases outside the gene matches. This CDR3 reads CASTDRTGGPINYGYTF. The CDR3 DNA reads TGTGCCAGTACCGACCGGACAGGAGGCCCGATTAACTATGGCTACACCTTC. Full variable domain (outside the CDR3, taken from reference TRBV19 and TRBJ1-2): DGGITQSPKYLFRKEGQNVTLSCEQNLNHDAMYWYRQDPGQGLRLIYYSQIVNDFQKGDIAEGYSVSREKKESFPLTVTSAQKNPTAFYLCASTDRTGGPINYGYTFGSGTRLTVV.

This rearrangement joins TRBV5-1 to TRBJ2-3; 10 bases are shared with TRBD2. V shed 3 bases and J 0 bases; nucleotides not matched to a gene: 7. CDR3 length: 17 residues. The germline gives CDR1 SGHRS, CDR2 YFSETQ. For the CDR3, the DNA is TGCGCCAGCAGCTCCCTAGCGGGGGCACCTAGCACAGATACGCAGTATTTT. Translating gives CASSSLAGAPSTDTQYF.

This clone was seen more than once but under ten times. The chain is built from TRBV4-1 and TRBJ1-6, with TRBD1 as a possible D gene (5 bases). From germline, CDR1 is MGHRA and CDR2 YSYEKL. V lost 0 bases, J lost 16 bases, and 19 bases lay in between. CDR3 length: 15 amino acids. CDR3 coding DNA: TGCGCCAGCAGCCAAGATCGACTTCGGGGGTGGCGTCTCCACTTT. It yields the protein CASSQDRLRGWRLHF.

The V call is TRBV29-1, the J call TRBJ1-2, with D tentatively TRBD1 (5 bases). V lost 6 bases and J lost 5, with 16 bases in between. Germline values: CDR1 SQVTM, CDR2 ANQGSEA. This CDR3 contains 13 residues. CDR3 residues: CSVVDTGRYGYTF. The CDR3 DNA reads as TGCAGCGTAGTGGACACCGGAAGGTATGGCTACACCTTC. Together with reference TRBV29-1 and TRBJ1-2, the CDR3 gives the full variable domain: SAVISQKPSRDICQRGTSLTIQCQVDSQVTMMFWYRQQPGQSLTLIATANQGSEATYESGFVIDKFPISRPNLTFSTLTVSNMSPEDSSIYLCSVVDTGRYGYTFGSGTRLTVV.

The chain employs TRBV7-9 and TRBJ1-1, with D possibly matching TRBD1 (5 bases). CDR1 is SEHNR, CDR2 FQNEAQ, per germline (reference sequence). V gave up 1 base and J gave up 6 bases, with 18 bases separating them. This CDR3 region has 16 residues. CDR3 bases: TGTGCCAGCAGCTTAGGCCCCGCAGGGTTGACTTCTGAAGCTTTCTTT. It specifies CASSLGPAGLTSEAFF.

This clone has just one count. The V and J genes are TRBV11-2 and TRBJ1-4, with 7 bases identical to TRBD1. CDR1 is SGHAT and CDR2 is FQNNGV in the germline V gene. V shed 3 bases, J shed 6 bases, and the junction held 7 bases outside the gene matches. This CDR3 is built from 15 residues. CDR3 sequence: CASSFIQGLHEKLFF. The CDR3, as DNA: TGTGCCAGCAGCTTCATACAGGGGCTACATGAAAAACTGTTTTTT. The full variable domain, completed using reference TRBV11-2 and TRBJ1-4, is EAGVAQSPRYKIIEKRQSVAFWCNPISGHATLYWYQQILGQGPKLLIQFQNNGVVDDSQLPKDRFSAERLKGVDSTLKIQPAKLEDSAVYLCASSFIQGLHEKLFFGSGTQLSVL.

The chain combines TRBV24-1 with TRBJ2-7; D unresolved. Germline V gives CDR1 KGHDR, CDR2 SFDVKD. Trimming took off 3 bases at V and 4 bases at J, with 6 bases between the two ends. The CDR3 consists of 12 residues. The DNA for the CDR3 is TGTGCCACCAGTGATACGGGTTACGAGCAGTACGTC. Translated, it gives CATSDTGYEQYV.

The rearrangement links TRBV7-9 to TRBJ1-1; 10 bases agree with TRBD1. With V trimmed by 7 bases and J by 4 bases, 3 bases remained unmatched. The CDR3 length is 13 residues. Per germline, CDR1 SEHNR and CDR2 FQNEAQ (reference sequence). As DNA, the CDR3 is TGTGCCAGCAATGGACAGGGGGTCACTGAAGCTTTCTTT. It encodes CASNGQGVTEAFF. Drawing the rest from reference TRBV7-9 and TRBJ1-1, the complete variable domain is DTGVSQNPRHKITKRGQNVTFRCDPISEHNRLYWYRQTLGQGPEFLTYFQNEAQLEKSRLLSDRFSAERPKGSFSTLEIQRTEQGDSAMYLCASNGQGVTEAFFGQGTRLTVV.

Worth noting for this clone: An end of the junction does not agree with germline; a read error may underlie this. The genes are TRBV6-6 and TRBJ1-4; D perhaps matches TRBD1 (5 bases). The CDR3 runs to 13 residues. CDR1 and CDR2 from the germline V gene are MNHNY and SVGAGI (reference sequence). This chain's CDR3 is CASSQAYLDSPRF. For the CDR3, the DNA is TGTGCCAGCAGTCAAGCTTATCTCGACAGCCCAAGATTT.

This clone was seen a handful of times. The DNA for the CDR3 is TGTGCCAGCAGTTTGGCGGGGCGGGGCTACACCTTC. Translating gives CASSLAGRGYTF. The V and J genes are TRBV12-3 or TRBV12-4 and TRBJ1-2; D possibly corresponds to TRBD1 (5 bases). This CDR3 is 12 amino acids long. The ends were cut back, 3 bases at V and 8 bases at J, with 10 bases in the middle.

This clone was seen once. This chain links TRBV19 with TRBJ1-3; D gene ambiguous. The germline V and J ends were trimmed by 5 bases and 0 bases, with 11 bases remaining between them. Germline values: CDR1 LNHDA, CDR2 SQIVND (reference sequence). The length of the CDR3 is 15 residues. The CDR3 is CASSDSGSSGNTIYF. Here the CDR3 DNA reads TGTGCCAGTAGTGACTCTGGGAGCTCTGGAAACACCATATATTTT.

The V gene is TRBV21-1, the J gene TRBJ1-1; the table's D call TRBD1 went unverified against the DNA. TRBV21-1 is a recognized pseudogene. The CDR3 loop spans 16 amino acids. This CDR3 is CASSKSQGVDPPPAFF. The DNA of the CDR3 is TGTGCCAGCAGCAAATCCCAGGGGGTAGATCCCCCCCCAGCTTTCTTT.

Only a few counts were recorded for this clone. The V call is TRBV4-2, the J call TRBJ1-2; no firm D call. Germline CDR1 is LGHNA and CDR2 is YNFKEQ. V lost 1 base and J lost 0, with 9 bases in between. The CDR3 covers 15 residues. Here the CDR3 DNA reads TGTGCCAGCAGCCAAGGGCAGGAAGCTAACTATGGCTACACCTTC. It yields the protein CASSQGQEANYGYTF.

This clone was counted a single time. The CDR3 sequence: CASSKALKAPRRDRGNSNSPLHF. The CDR3 bases are TGTGCCAGCAGCAAAGCGCTGAAGGCGCCGCGCCGGGACAGGGGGAATTCCAATTCACCCCTCCACTTT. The chain is built from TRBV21-1 and TRBJ1-6; TRBD1, the table's D call, was not compared with the DNA. TRBV21-1 is a known pseudogene. The CDR3 loop spans 23 amino acids.

The chain carries TRBV9 and TRBJ2-7; D may be TRBD2 (6 bases). This CDR3 contains 13 residues. Germline CDR1 SGDLS, CDR2 YYNGEE. Trimming shortened V by 0 bases and J by 6 bases, and 10 bases separated the two germline ends. CDR3 loop: CASSVVVGGEQYF. As DNA, the CDR3 is TGTGCCAGCAGCGTAGTAGTGGGAGGCGAGCAGTACTTC.